Following are 20 T cell receptor beta chains from one sample sequenced in a study of regulatory T cells. Findings of the study overall: Regulatory T cells from CD3G-deficient patients were less diverse than autologous conventional CD4+ cells and control regulatory cells.

The PCR used 52 TRBV and 13 TRBJ primers. Sequenced by immunoSEQ multiplex PCR; TCRdb stores in-frame clones only, minus some. The sample has 3,000 to 3,500 clones, about 93% seen once. Antigen specificity for these receptors is unknown. Sequencing was performed on CD4+ Tregs sorted from blood. All receptors come from a person aged 18 to 35 with CD3G deficiency.

The chain couples TRBV2 to TRBJ2-7, with 7 positions matching TRBD1. The CDR3 spans 14 residues. The trim removed 6 bases at V and 4 bases at J, leaving 9 bases unmatched. Germline lookup yields CDR1 SNHLY and CDR2 FYNNEI. CDR3 coding DNA: TGTGCCAGCAGAAACCGGGACAGACCGTACGAGCAGTACTTC. Its protein product is CASRNRDRPYEQYF.

The rearrangement joins TRBV6-1 to TRBJ1-4, with 8 positions matching TRBD1. With V trimmed by 2 bases and J by 8 bases, 28 bases remained unmatched. CDR3 length equals 22 residues. Germline V gives CDR1 MNHNS, CDR2 SASEGT. CDR3 DNA: TGTGCCAGCAGTGAATCCTACTCCGGGGGGGGCCCTTGGACAGGGACGCGGGAAAAACTGTTTTTT. Translation gives CASSESYSGGGPWTGTREKLFF.

The chain's CDR3 is CASSTDPLNTGELFF. Written as DNA, the CDR3 is TGTGCCAGCAGCACTGACCCCCTCAACACCGGGGAGCTGTTTTTT. This rearrangement joins TRBV7-8 to TRBJ2-2; no clear D gene. The CDR3 contains 15 residues. The ends were cut back, 5 bases at V and 2 bases at J, with 12 bases in the middle. Germline loops: CDR1 SGHVS, CDR2 FQNEAQ.

This chain uses TRBV6-1 with TRBJ2-1, with TRBD2 matching over 8 bases. The V gene's germline CDR1 is MNHNS and CDR2 SASEGT. The ends lost 0 bases at V and 8 bases at J; junction bases unmatched: 6. CDR3 length equals 15 residues. CDR3 bases: TGTGCCAGCAGTGAAGCGCTATGGCGGGGGGATGAGCAGTTCTTC. Protein sequence: CASSEALWRGDEQFF.

The chain links TRBV5-1 to TRBJ2-1; perhaps TRBD1 as D (6 bases). The CDR3 totals 13 residues. The ends were cut back, 3 bases at V and 5 bases at J, with 9 bases in the middle. CDR1 and CDR2 from the germline V gene are SGHRS and YFSETQ. The CDR3 loop is CASSSGQNNEQFF. Here the CDR3 DNA reads TGCGCCAGCAGCTCCGGACAGAACAATGAGCAGTTCTTC.

The rearrangement uses TRBV6-1 and TRBJ2-3; 11 positions match TRBD1. V lost 5 bases, J lost 3 bases, and 4 bases stayed unmatched. The CDR3 contains 15 residues. Germline-derived CDR1 and CDR2 are MNHNS and SASEGT. The CDR3 here is CASSFWDRGTDTQYF. The CDR3 DNA sequence: TGTGCCAGCAGTTTCTGGGACAGGGGGACAGATACGCAGTATTTT.

The genes are TRBV6-1 and TRBJ2-1, with 13 bases identical to TRBD2. With 6 bases clipped from V and 15 bases from J, the junction kept 8 bases outside the gene matches. CDR3 length: 13 amino acids. Germline V gives CDR1 MNHNS, CDR2 SASEGT. As DNA, the CDR3 is TGTGCCAGCAGGCAAGGACTAGCGGGAGAAGGGTTCTTC. Translated, it gives CASRQGLAGEGFF.

The chain carries TRBV30 and TRBJ2-7; TRBD2 aligns across 10 bases. The CDR3 length is 15 residues. Per germline, CDR1 GTSNPN and CDR2 SVGIG (reference sequence). The J segment lost 1 base and the V segment lost 1 base, leaving 4 bases of the junction unmatched. In DNA form, the CDR3 reads TGTGCCTGGAGTGCTAAACTAGCGGGATCCTACGAGCAGTACTTC. Translation gives CAWSAKLAGSYEQYF.

This chain links TRBV7-5 with TRBJ2-5. TRBV7-5 is tagged as a pseudogene. This CDR3 region has 19 residues. The CDR3 loop reads CARSFWMVTGQEFQETQYF. CDR3 bases: TGTGCCAGAAGCTTTTGGATGGTGACGGGCCAGGAGTTCCAAGAGACCCAGTACTTC.

The genes are TRBV6-1 and TRBJ1-6, with 7 nucleotides matching TRBD1. Trimming removed 6 bases from V and 10 bases from J; junction bases left unmatched: 6. Looked up from germline, CDR1 is MNHNS and CDR2 is SASEGT. This CDR3 is 13 amino acids long. This CDR3 reads CASRGQMSSPLHF. CDR3 coding DNA: TGTGCCAGCAGGGGACAGATGAGCTCACCCCTCCACTTT.

The rearrangement uses TRBV6-1 and TRBJ1-1, with TRBD1 matching over 7 bases. Unmatched junction bases numbered 11, after V lost 9 bases and J lost 1 base. The CDR3 is 15 amino acids. Germline CDR1 and CDR2: MNHNS and SASEGT. Here the CDR3 reads CASGRGLKRNTEAFF. In DNA form, the CDR3 reads TGTGCCAGTGGTAGGGGGCTAAAACGGAACACTGAAGCTTTCTTT.

This clone has more than one count but fewer than ten. The chain carries TRBV6-1 and TRBJ1-2; D gene ambiguous. Germline CDR1 reads MNHNS; CDR2 reads SASEGT. Trimming stripped 1 base from V and 8 bases from J, with 11 bases between. This CDR3 contains 13 residues. CDR3 in amino acids: CASSEGVGYGYTF. The CDR3 nucleotides are TGTGCCAGCAGTGAAGGTGTGGGATACGGCTACACCTTC.

This rearrangement joins TRBV19 to TRBJ2-2; no clear D. Trimming shortened V by 10 bases and J by 2 bases, and 11 bases separated the two germline ends. Germline V gene data show CDR1 as LNHDA and CDR2 as SQIVND (reference sequence). The CDR3 runs 13 residues. In DNA form, the CDR3 reads TGTGCCACTTCGGCGGTTAACACCGGGGAGCTGTTTTTT. It specifies CATSAVNTGELFF.

This rearrangement joins TRBV6-1 to TRBJ2-1, with D unclear. Per germline, CDR1 MNHNS and CDR2 SASEGT. The ends were cut back, 11 bases at V and 3 bases at J, with 17 bases in the middle. The CDR3 is 14 amino acids. CDR3 DNA: TGTGCCGCCTTCACTTGGGATTACTACAATGAGCAGTTCTTC. This encodes CAAFTWDYYNEQFF.

This clone appeared a single time. The gene calls are TRBV7-9 and TRBJ2-1, with 9 bases that match TRBD1. Germline CDR1 reads SEHNR; CDR2 reads FQNEAQ (reference sequence). This CDR3 contains 15 residues. Losses at the gene ends were 3 bases for V and 7 bases for J; bases not matched to a gene: 7. The CDR3, as DNA: TGTGCCAGCAGCTTTGAACAGGGGGCGCGGAATGAGCAGTTCTTC. Amino acids: CASSFEQGARNEQFF.

The chain employs TRBV19 and TRBJ1-5; D remains unclear. V gave up 7 bases and J gave up 4 bases, with 17 bases separating them. Germline-derived CDR1 and CDR2 are LNHDA and SQIVND (reference sequence). CDR3 length: 15 amino acids. CDR3 sequence reads: CASKPRASLNQPQHF. Here the CDR3 DNA reads TGTGCCAGTAAGCCCCGGGCATCCCTTAATCAGCCCCAGCATTTT.

This chain links TRBV7-9 with TRBJ2-3, with 12 bases identical to TRBD2. The germline V gene has CDR1 SEHNR and CDR2 FQNEAQ (reference sequence). CDR3 length: 16 residues. The trim removed 3 bases at V and 4 bases at J, leaving 5 bases unmatched. CDR3 loop: CASSFGLAGTADTQYF. The CDR3 coding sequence is TGTGCCAGCAGCTTCGGACTAGCGGGGACGGCAGATACGCAGTATTTT.

The V call is TRBV7-9, the J call TRBJ2-3; tentative D call: TRBD2 (6 bases). The germline CDR1 and CDR2 sequences are SEHNR and FQNEAQ (reference sequence). The V end lost 4 bases, the J end lost 0 bases, and 17 bases lay between the germline ends. This CDR3 contains 17 residues. The CDR3 reads CASSSPTSSGSTDTQYF. The CDR3 DNA is TGTGCCAGCAGCTCCCCGACAAGCAGCGGGAGCACAGATACGCAGTATTTT.

V is TRBV5-1 and J is TRBJ2-1; a possible D gene is TRBD2 (6 bases). Germline values: CDR1 SGHRS, CDR2 YFSETQ. With 4 bases removed from V and 9 bases from J, the gap between germline ends came to 23 bases. CDR3 length: 16 residues. In nucleotides, the CDR3 is TGCGCCAGCAGCGGGGGGACTGCGAGGTCCCTTGTTGAGCAGTTCTTC. It is translated as CASSGGTARSLVEQFF.

The genes are TRBV18 and TRBJ1-1; D perhaps matches TRBD1 (6 bases). Germline-derived CDR1 and CDR2 are KGHSH and LQKENI. CDR3 length equals 14 residues. Trimming removed 3 bases from V and 8 bases from J, with 16 bases in between. CDR3 amino acids: CASSPLGGIGEAFF. Written as DNA, the CDR3 is TGTGCCAGCTCACCCCTAGGGGGGATTGGAGAAGCTTTCTTT.